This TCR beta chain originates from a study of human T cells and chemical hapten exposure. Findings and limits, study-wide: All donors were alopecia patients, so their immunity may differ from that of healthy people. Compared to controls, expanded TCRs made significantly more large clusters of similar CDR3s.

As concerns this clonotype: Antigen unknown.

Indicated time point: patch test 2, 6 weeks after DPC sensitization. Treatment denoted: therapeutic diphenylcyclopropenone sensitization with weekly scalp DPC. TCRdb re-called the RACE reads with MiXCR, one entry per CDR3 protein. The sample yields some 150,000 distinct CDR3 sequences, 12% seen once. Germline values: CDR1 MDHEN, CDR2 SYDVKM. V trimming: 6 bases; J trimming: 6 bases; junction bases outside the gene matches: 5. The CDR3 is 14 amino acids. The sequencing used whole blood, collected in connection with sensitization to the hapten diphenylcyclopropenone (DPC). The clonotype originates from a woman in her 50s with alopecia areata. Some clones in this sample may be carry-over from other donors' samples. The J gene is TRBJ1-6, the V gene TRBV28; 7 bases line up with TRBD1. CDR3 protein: CASRGGQSNSPLHF. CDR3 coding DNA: TGTGCCAGCAGGGGGGGACAGAGTAATTCACCCCTCCACTTT.